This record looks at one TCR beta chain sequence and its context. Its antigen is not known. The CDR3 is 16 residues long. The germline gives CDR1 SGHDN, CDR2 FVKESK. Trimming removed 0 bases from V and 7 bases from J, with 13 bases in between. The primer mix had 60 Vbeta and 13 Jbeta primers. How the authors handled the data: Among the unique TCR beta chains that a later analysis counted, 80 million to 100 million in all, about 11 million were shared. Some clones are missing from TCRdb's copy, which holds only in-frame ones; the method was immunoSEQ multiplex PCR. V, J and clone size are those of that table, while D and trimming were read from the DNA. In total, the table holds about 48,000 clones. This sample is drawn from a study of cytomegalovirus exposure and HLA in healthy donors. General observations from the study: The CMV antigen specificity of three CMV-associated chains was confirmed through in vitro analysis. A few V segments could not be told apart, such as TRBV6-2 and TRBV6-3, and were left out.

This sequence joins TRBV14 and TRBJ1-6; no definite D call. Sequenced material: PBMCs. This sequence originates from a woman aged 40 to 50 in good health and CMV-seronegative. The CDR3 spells CASSQDRMVGNSPLHF. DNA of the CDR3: TGTGCCAGCAGCCAAGACAGGATGGTTGGAAATTCACCCCTCCACTTT. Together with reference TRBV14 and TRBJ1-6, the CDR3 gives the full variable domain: EAGVTQFPSHSVIEKGQTVTLRCDPISGHDNLYWYRRVMGKEIKFLLHFVKESKQDESGMPNNRFLAERTGGTYSTLKVQPAELEDSGVYFCASSQDRMVGNSPLHFGNGTRLTVT.